This T cell receptor beta chain is drawn from a study of cytomegalovirus exposure and HLA in healthy donors. Broader study findings: A previous analysis found most TCR beta V segments productive roughly 90% or roughly 30% of the time. A later analysis reportedly identified an Asian-associated ancestry cluster as carrying fewer N-insertions than the roughly 670-donor mean. The authors enumerated some 170 TCR beta chains as linked to cytomegalovirus.

Of note for this clone: Its antigen is as yet unknown.

The PCR employed 60 Vbeta primers together with 13 Jbeta primers. This table comes from immunoSEQ multiplex PCR, and its TCRdb copy is limited to in-frame clones, with some not included. In the table there are approximately 250,000 clones, just under 80% of which are singletons. Germline V gene sequence: CDR1 SGHRS, CDR2 YFSETQ. This CDR3 spans 16 amino acids. V was clipped by 2 bases and J by 3 bases; unmatched bases: 7. The V call is TRBV5-1, the J call TRBJ1-4; 7 bases agree with TRBD1. The TCR sequence derives from a boy aged 5-17 years in good health and CMV-seronegative. The sample comprised PBMCs. The CDR3 DNA reads as TGCGCCAGCAGCTTTGAGCCGGGGACAGCTAATGAAAAACTGTTTTTT. Amino acids: CASSFEPGTANEKLFF.